This TCR beta chain comes out of a study of T cell responses to AZD1222 COVID-19 vaccine. In germline, CDR1 is MGHRA, CDR2 YSYEKL. V gave up 3 bases and J gave up 3 bases; unmatched junction bases: 6. This CDR3 has 15 amino acids. Notes on this clone: Its antigen is undetermined.

Findings and limits, study-wide: Most donors were white British and more were female, and clonal diversity was possibly underestimated.

The protocol was immunoSEQ multiplex PCR, while the TCRdb copy is restricted to in-frame clones and leaves out a portion. There are approximately 170,000 clones in the sample; roughly 87% occur only once, and 0.85% to 1.1% lies in the top ten. The rearrangement uses TRBV4-1 and TRBJ1-2, with 8 bases that match TRBD1. The sequence was collected from an adult who received the AZD1222 COVID-19 vaccine. The specimen comprised peripheral blood, sampled 28 days after the second AZD1222 dose. This CDR3 reads CASSHAGQADYGYTF. The CDR3 DNA reads TGCGCCAGCAGCCATGCGGGACAGGCTGACTATGGCTACACCTTC.